This entry describes one T cell receptor (beta chain). Its antigen is unidentified. With 2 bases clipped from V and 4 bases from J, the junction kept 1 base outside the gene matches. Germline CDR1 and CDR2: SEHNR and FQNEAQ (reference sequence). The CDR3 totals 13 residues. TCRdb keeps only in-frame clones here, not all; method: immunoSEQ multiplex PCR. The sample lists 20,000 to 25,000 clones; around 94% were seen once. These data originate in a study of graft-versus-host responses after intestinal transplantation. Study-level information: Anti-thymocyte globulin induction, then tacrolimus and steroids for two to four years, went to all recipients.

Overall study results and limits: Circulating GvH clone levels at their peak were associated with HvG declines (early post-transplant). Marrow from the recipient contained GvH clones, some of which had appeared first in ileum or blood.

This receptor was identified in a human patient who received an intestinal transplant, so some T cells may come from the graft donor. The chain uses TRBV7-9 and TRBJ1-1; TRBD1 matches at 7 bases. The source material was PBMCs, sampled 156 days after intestinal transplant. The chain's CDR3 is CASSLRGPTEAFF. The CDR3 region has the DNA TGTGCCAGCAGCTTAAGGGGGCCCACTGAAGCTTTCTTT.